This entry lists 22 T cell receptor beta chains sequenced from one sample in a study of blood T cell repertoires in COVID-19. The table came from immunoSEQ multiplex PCR; TCRdb's copy has only in-frame clones and leaves some out. The sample consists of about 110,000 clones, around 74% of them appearing once. The material sequenced was peripheral blood. The receptor set was obtained from a woman in her 70s with acute or convalescent COVID-19.

The CDR3 DNA reads as TGTGCCAGCAGTGGGGGGGGCTTGGAGACCCAGTACTTC. It specifies CASSGGGLETQYF. J is TRBJ2-5 and V is TRBV28; D perhaps matches TRBD2 (7 bases). Trimming took 5 bases from V and 5 from J, leaving 12 bases between them. The CDR3 spans 13 residues. Germline V gives CDR1 MDHEN, CDR2 SYDVKM.

V and J are TRBV3-1 (or the pseudogene TRBV3-2) and TRBJ2-1; the D gene is possibly TRBD2 (5 bases). Germline V gene lookup returns CDR1 LGHDT and CDR2 YNNKEL (reference sequence). V was pared by 4 bases and J by 4 bases, with 11 bases between. The CDR3 is made up of 14 amino acids. The CDR3 sequence is CASSRRRGYNEQFF. CDR3 coding DNA: TGTGCCAGCAGCCGCCGACGGGGTTACAATGAGCAGTTCTTC.

V gene TRBV19 combines with J gene TRBJ1-1, with 8 bases matching TRBD1. The CDR3 has 13 residues. Germline V lookup: CDR1 LNHDA, CDR2 SQIVND (reference sequence). After removal of 5 bases from V and 6 bases from J, the junction contained 5 bases not matched to a gene. The CDR3 here is CASSQDRDAEAFF. The CDR3 coding sequence is TGTGCCAGTAGTCAGGACAGGGACGCTGAAGCTTTCTTT.

The chain employs TRBV6-2 or TRBV6-3 and TRBJ1-1; 8 bases align to TRBD1. V was pared by 0 bases and J by 3 bases, with 12 bases of the junction left unmatched. The CDR3 sequence is 18 residues long. Per germline, CDR1 MNHEY and CDR2 SVGEGT. The CDR3 here is CASSYSAGQGVSYTEAFF. In DNA, the CDR3 is TGTGCCAGCAGTTACTCGGCCGGACAGGGAGTTTCTTACACTGAAGCTTTCTTT.

The DNA for the CDR3 is TGCGCCAGCAGCTTGGCCCAGACGGGAGACGGTGAAGCTTTCTTT. It yields the protein CASSLAQTGDGEAFF. The chain uses TRBV5-1 and TRBJ1-1; D unresolved. The CDR3 runs 15 residues. Germline loops: CDR1 SGHRS, CDR2 YFSETQ. V dropped 0 bases and J dropped 7 bases, with 16 bases sitting between them.

V is TRBV18 and J is TRBJ1-1; no definite D call. There are 13 residues in the CDR3. CDR1 and CDR2 from the germline V gene are KGHSH and LQKENI. With 6 bases removed from V and 3 bases from J, the gap between germline ends came to 11 bases. The CDR3 region has the DNA TGTGCCAGCTCCTCTCGGGAAGACACTGAAGCTTTCTTT. Amino acids: CASSSREDTEAFF.

The chain carries TRBV5-4 and TRBJ1-2; D not certain. Germline CDR1 reads SGHNT; CDR2 reads YYREEE (reference sequence). The CDR3 totals 13 residues. Trimming cost V 8 bases and J 4 bases, with 15 bases left between them. The CDR3 sequence is CASRNRGSYGYTF. The CDR3 DNA is TGTGCCAGTCGAAACCGGGGATCCTATGGCTACACCTTC.

The J gene is TRBJ1-5, the V gene TRBV5-8; tentative D call: TRBD1 (5 bases). The CDR3 is made up of 15 amino acids. Germline CDR1 SGHTS, CDR2 YDEGEE. The ends were cut back, 3 bases at V and 6 bases at J, with 16 bases in the middle. Here the CDR3 reads CASSSGGIIGQPQHF. The CDR3 DNA follows: TGTGCCAGCAGCTCCGGGGGGATCATAGGTCAGCCCCAGCATTTT.

This clone was seen a single time. The chain joins TRBV21-1 to TRBJ2-1; no check of the table's D call, TRBD2, against the DNA was made. TRBV21-1 counts as a pseudogene. This CDR3 has 18 residues. The CDR3 region has the DNA TGTGCCAGCACGGCCCCCGAGGGGAGCGGGGGGGCCCCCAATGAGCAGTTCTTC. This sequence encodes CASTAPEGSGGAPNEQFF.

This chain connects TRBV18 to TRBJ2-3; TRBD1 matches at 7 bases. Germline V gene sequence: CDR1 KGHSH, CDR2 LQKENI. V gave up 3 bases and J gave up 2 bases; unmatched junction bases: 11. There are 17 residues in the CDR3. The chain's CDR3 is CASSPSLTGVATDTQYF. The CDR3, as DNA: TGTGCCAGCTCACCTTCCTTAACAGGGGTTGCCACAGATACGCAGTATTTT.

The chain has TRBV19 and TRBJ2-7, with TRBD1 identical over 9 bases. Germline loops: CDR1 LNHDA, CDR2 SQIVND (reference sequence). The junction had 11 bases not matched to a gene; V was cut back by 3 bases and J by 5 bases. This CDR3 is built from 16 residues. The CDR3 DNA reads TGTGCCAGTAGTATGGACCCCGGGACAGGGTTCCACGAGCAGTACTTC. Translation: CASSMDPGTGFHEQYF.

This chain connects TRBV9 to TRBJ2-7; weak D call: TRBD1 (5 bases). The germline V and J ends were trimmed by 4 bases and 2 bases, with 22 bases remaining between them. CDR1 and CDR2 from the germline V gene are SGDLS and YYNGEE. The CDR3 covers 17 residues. CDR3 bases: TGTGCCAGCAGCCCTGGGAAGGGGCCGGCCCCGGCCTACGAGCAGTACTTC. Protein: CASSPGKGPAPAYEQYF.

CDR3 nucleotides: TGTGCCAGCACCATACAGGGGACGGGCAATCAGCCCCAGCATTTT. Translated, it gives CASTIQGTGNQPQHF. The gene calls are TRBV28 and TRBJ1-5, with 7 bases that match TRBD1. The CDR3 is 15 residues long. The V segment lost 7 bases and the J segment 2 bases; nucleotides outside the gene matches: 8. Germline V lookup: CDR1 MDHEN, CDR2 SYDVKM. Using reference TRBV28 and TRBJ1-5 for the parts outside the CDR3, the full variable domain is DVKVTQSSRYLVKRTGEKVFLECVQDMDHENMFWYRQDPGLGLRLIYFSYDVKMKEKGDIPEGYSVSREKKERFSLILESASTNQTSMYLCASTIQGTGNQPQHFGDGTRLSIL.

This clone was found a few times. The V gene is TRBV27, the J gene TRBJ2-5; maybe TRBD2 (6 bases). V was clipped by 4 bases and J by 5 bases, with 20 bases between them. CDR3 length: 16 residues. Germline values: CDR1 MNHEY, CDR2 SMNVEV (reference sequence). The CDR3 DNA sequence: TGTGCCAGCAGTTGGGGATGGGCCGGGAGTCCGGAGACCCAGTACTTC. Protein product: CASSWGWAGSPETQYF.

This clone was counted between two and nine times. This chain links TRBV5-1 with TRBJ1-6; no firm D call. The germline CDR1 and CDR2 sequences are SGHRS and YFSETQ. The CDR3 extends over 15 amino acids. Trimming shortened V by 4 bases and J by 6 bases, and 14 bases separated the two germline ends. The chain's CDR3 is CASSLASDSNSPLHF. The DNA of the CDR3 is TGCGCCAGCAGCCTTGCGTCGGACTCTAATTCACCCCTCCACTTT.

CDR3 amino acids: CASSVQGWNTEAFF. The DNA of the CDR3 is TGCGCCAGCAGCGTGCAGGGCTGGAACACTGAAGCTTTCTTT. J is TRBJ1-1 and V is TRBV5-1, with a weak D call TRBD1 (5 bases). The CDR3 totals 14 residues. Looked up from germline, CDR1 is SGHRS and CDR2 is YFSETQ. With 4 bases removed from V and 1 base from J, the gap between germline ends came to 11 bases.

The gene calls are TRBV28 and TRBJ2-3, with D maybe TRBD1 (7 bases). Trimming removed 7 bases at V and 8 bases at J, with 22 bases between. CDR1 MDHEN and CDR2 SYDVKM come from the germline V gene. The CDR3 totals 15 residues. DNA of the CDR3: TGTGCCAGCATTGCTCAGGGGGGCGCCACATCTACGCAGTATTTT. This gives the protein CASIAQGGATSTQYF. Together with reference TRBV28 and TRBJ2-3, the CDR3 gives the full variable domain: DVKVTQSSRYLVKRTGEKVFLECVQDMDHENMFWYRQDPGLGLRLIYFSYDVKMKEKGDIPEGYSVSREKKERFSLILESASTNQTSMYLCASIAQGGATSTQYFGPGTRLTVL.

The chain is built from TRBV15 and TRBJ1-6; 8 bases are shared with TRBD1. The V gene end was trimmed by 2 bases and the J gene end by 10 bases; junction bases not matched to a gene: 10. Per the germline V gene, CDR1 is LNHNV and CDR2 is YYDKDF (reference sequence). This CDR3 is 16 amino acids long. The CDR3 DNA follows: TGTGCCACCAGCAGACGACCTGGACAGGGTGGATCACCCCTCCACTTT. Amino acids: CATSRRPGQGGSPLHF. Combining the CDR3 with reference TRBV15 and TRBJ1-6 gives the whole variable domain DAMVIQNPRYQVTQFGKPVTLSCSQTLNHNVMYWYQQKSSQAPKLLFHYYDKDFNNEADTPDNFQSRRPNTSFCFLDIRSPGLGDTAMYLCATSRRPGQGGSPLHFGNGTRLTVT.

This chain joins TRBV19 and TRBJ1-1, with a weak D call TRBD1 (5 bases). Germline CDR1 and CDR2: LNHDA and SQIVND (reference sequence). CDR3 length equals 14 residues. The V and J ends lost 7 bases and 11 bases respectively, with 23 bases between them. Written as DNA, the CDR3 is TGTGCCAGTACTCAAGGCGGGACCGGGTTTGGTGCTTTCTTT. Its translation is CASTQGGTGFGAFF.

The chain links TRBV19 to TRBJ1-2; a possible D gene is TRBD1 (6 bases). Trimming stripped 7 bases from V and 5 bases from J, with 23 bases between. The germline V gene encodes CDR1 LNHDA and CDR2 SQIVND (reference sequence). The CDR3 is 16 amino acids. In DNA form, the CDR3 reads TGTGCCAGTATGCCGGGACACTCCCTGGCGATTTATGGCTACACCTTC. Protein sequence: CASMPGHSLAIYGYTF.

The count of this clone is one. The chain recombines TRBV7-9 with TRBJ2-7, with 7 bases identical to TRBD1. CDR1 SEHNR and CDR2 FQNEAQ come from the germline V gene (reference sequence). The CDR3 is 12 amino acids. Trimming removed 5 bases from V and 3 bases from J; junction bases left unmatched: 1. The CDR3 reads CASSGTDYEQYF. The CDR3 DNA is TGTGCCAGCAGCGGGACAGACTACGAGCAGTACTTC.

This chain links TRBV7-2 with TRBJ1-1; D not certain. The CDR3 is 12 residues long. The germline CDR1 and CDR2 sequences are SGHTA and FQGNSA. The V gene lost 5 bases and the J gene lost 2 bases, with 6 bases spanning the gap. The CDR3, as DNA: TGTGCCAGCAGCAAACAAAACACTGAAGCTTTCTTT. This sequence encodes CASSKQNTEAFF.